This TCR beta chain was captured in a study of spatial heterogeneity in lung cancer (dated by TCRdb to between 2018 and 2020). About the investigation overall: Samples were obtained from roughly 72 patients with early-stage, untreated non-small cell lung cancer from the lung TRACERx cohort. Follow-up PBMC samples were sequenced whenever available, with the median time to follow-up being around 2 years after resection. Beta-chain transcripts were consistently detected in greater numbers than alpha-chain transcripts, which likely reflected higher beta-chain transcript abundance. In the raw uncorrected reads, each unique combination of TCR and UMI appeared more than ten times on average. In non-small cell lung cancer, the study quantitatively compared TCR alpha and beta repertoires across several tumor regions, matched nontumor lung, and blood. The study linked features of the TCR repertoire to counts of nonsynonymous mutations, which were determined by whole-exome sequencing of tumor tissue. At surgery, both alpha and beta chains were TCR-sequenced in under 250 tumor regions, approximately 64 matched nontumor lung samples and 56 PBMC samples. Findings and caveats that apply to the study as a whole: Comparisons of baseline and follow-up blood repertoires included only 11 to 15 patients. Ubiquitous expanded tumor TCRs were found in blood more often at tumor resection than at routine follow-up. Additional single-cell paired TCR alpha and beta sequencing was considered necessary to confirm, at a functional level, the hypothesis that regional TCRs recognize regional mutations.

The sample's time point label, decoded: blood at routine non-recurrence follow-up after resection. Whole RNA extracted from tumor and nontumor lung tissue, or from cryopreserved PBMC samples, was used for TCR sequencing without cell sorting. Only patients for whom sufficient RNA was available from at least two tumor regions were selected for TCR sequencing. This clonotype was detected ten times or more. Its antigen is still unknown. No base quality information exists; no much larger clone differs at one position. The library was produced with 5' RACE. For sequencing, a NextSeq 500 was employed. To allow correction of PCR and sequencing errors, the TCR library protocol tagged every TCR cDNA molecule with a unique molecular identifier. The paper's data handling went like this. TCR identification, UMI-based error correction and CDR3 extraction were performed with Decombinator tools. Expanded TCRs were defined as those above a frequency of 2 per 1,000, corresponding to the top 1% of the tumor frequency distribution. Rényi diversity was computed with the R vegan package after subsampling each repertoire 100 times to 5,000 TCRs. CDR3 similarity networks were built from amino acid triplet string-kernel similarity, with CDR3s being connected when pairwise similarity was above 0.82. In-frame beta chains were kept once TCRdb had trimmed the public reads at Q25 with fastp and called clones with MiXCR. Rows matching on CDR3 protein sequence are summarized as one entry with the most common DNA and genes. The V and J calls here are based on TCRdb, not the publication. The sample contains about 18,000 distinct CDR3 sequences, 9.2% of them found a single time. The top ten clones comprise less than 25% of the sample.

Counted from cysteine to phenylalanine, this CDR3 has 12 amino acids. Left in the record is the CDR3 DNA by itself, 36 bases read in frame from the first base. Trimming at the junction amounts to 1 base on V and 6 bases on J, and the germline ends lie 6 bases apart. This TCR came from a male donor with early-stage non-small cell lung cancer. The source was PBMCs, collected at follow-up. The V gene is TRBV12-3 or TRBV12-4 and the J gene is TRBJ2-5; the D segment cannot be called with confidence. The CDR3 region reads CASSLGRQTQYF. In nucleotide form, the sequence is TGTGCCAGCAGTTTAGGTCGGCAGACCCAGTACTTC.